This T cell receptor beta chain was observed in a study of Ad26.COV2.S vaccination and SARS-CoV-2 variants. The CDR3 runs to 15 residues. CDR1 and CDR2 (germline): ENHRY, SYGVKD. V gave up 0 bases and J gave up 0 bases, with 9 bases separating them. Treatment specified: some 19 received Ad26.COV2.S at low or high dose, single or two shots; 5 received placebo; per-sample allocation not given. Collection of samples fell on day 63 after the first vaccine or placebo injection. Method: immunoSEQ multiplex PCR; TCRdb's copy keeps in-frame clones and lacks some. The table shows around 300,000 clones, with 75% to 90% occurring only once. This clone is a singleton in its sample.

This rearrangement joins TRBV10-3 to TRBJ2-7; TRBD2 is a possible D gene (5 bases). This clonotype originated in a person between 18 and 65 years old who received the Ad26.COV2.S COVID-19 vaccine or a placebo. The source material was peripheral blood, sampled in a trial of Ad26.COV2.S vaccine versus placebo. The CDR3 region has the DNA TGTGCCATCAGTGAGTCGAGGGCGGCCTCCTACGAGCAGTACTTC. Its translation: CAISESRAASYEQYF.